The entry below gives a single T cell receptor (beta chain) sequence along with its context. The CDR3 totals 15 residues. CDR1 and CDR2 from the germline V gene are SSHAT and FNYEAQ (reference sequence). The J segment lost 6 bases and the V segment lost 4 bases, leaving 4 bases of the junction unmatched. These data are taken from a study of control samples from healthy donors and cancer patients. Sequencing used immunoSEQ multiplex PCR; TCRdb keeps in-frame clones, though not all of them. Among about 89,000 clones listed, over 75% were seen once. The chain combines TRBV7-7 with TRBJ2-1, with 12 bases lining up with TRBD2. The sequence derives from a middle-aged woman in good health. Input material: blood. CDR3 nucleotides: TGTGCCAGCAGCTACACTAGCGGGGGGTTCAATGAGCAGTTCTTC. This codes for CASSYTSGGFNEQFF.